This T cell receptor beta chain is drawn from a study of CD8 T cells in ankylosing spondylitis. The V and J ends lost 2 bases and 4 bases respectively, with 12 bases between them. Germline V gene lookup returns CDR1 SGHRS and CDR2 YFSETQ. The CDR3 length is 14 residues. Worth noting for this clonotype: Its antigen is still unknown.

Findings and limits, study-wide: As reported, disease-linked clones showed significant enrichment in matched ankylosing spondylitis synovial fluid. Prior work had noted some motif variants in reactive arthritis blood and synovial fluid. CD8+ by phenotype, disease-linked clones were relatively rare in peripheral blood. There was a TCR beta motif, made of fewer than 10 highly homologous variants, that appeared characteristic of ankylosing spondylitis blood.

Using quantitative 5'-RACE with molecular barcodes, the authors made TCR beta libraries. TCRdb re-called the 5' RACE reads with MiXCR, one entry per CDR3 protein. The table records more than 600,000 distinct CDR3 sequences, around 20% of them present only once. The chain joins TRBV5-1 to TRBJ2-5, with a possible D match to TRBD2 (5 bases). Source material: blood, either unsorted or a sorted T cell fraction (not recorded which). This clonotype was sampled from a male donor with ankylosing spondylitis. CDR3 DNA sequence: TGCGCCAGCAGCTTAGAGGGTTGGGGAGAGACCCAGTACTTC. This translates into CASSLEGWGETQYF.